What follows are 21 T cell receptor beta chains derived from one specimen sequenced in a study of T-cell reconstitution after alpha-beta-depleted transplantation in children. TCRbeta library preparation incorporated unique molecular identifiers. TCRdb called the PCR reads again in MiXCR, with one record for every CDR3 protein. Of around 600,000 distinct CDR3 sequences listed, over 9.5% are singletons. The specimen comprised PBMCs from the stem cell graft donor, sampled from the stem cell graft. Every receptor here comes from a human donor who donated a stem cell graft to a child with acute myeloid leukemia.

V usage is TRBV20-1 and J usage is TRBJ2-5, with D unclear. This CDR3 is built from 13 residues. Germline V CDR1 and CDR2: DFQATT, SNEGSKA (reference sequence). Trimming removed 3 bases at V and 4 bases at J, with 12 bases between. The DNA for the CDR3 is TGCAGTGCTAGGCCGCGGAACAGAGAGACCCAGTACTTC. Protein sequence: CSARPRNRETQYF.

This clonotype was recorded many times. The gene calls are TRBV7-9 and TRBJ1-3; TRBD1 agrees at 8 bases. The CDR3 is 14 amino acids. CDR1 is SEHNR, CDR2 FQNEAQ, per germline (reference sequence). Trimming took 3 bases from V and 2 from J; bases not matched to a gene: 0. The CDR3 DNA is TGTGCCAGCAGCTTGGACAGGGCTGGAAACACCATATATTTT. Protein: CASSLDRAGNTIYF.

This clonotype was found many times. The chain couples TRBV20-1 to TRBJ2-3; the match to TRBD2 covers 9 bases. This CDR3 comprises 14 residues. Germline V CDR1 and CDR2: DFQATT, SNEGSKA (reference sequence). Trimming at V came to 3 bases and at J to 3 bases, leaving 4 bases not matched to a gene. The CDR3 region is CSARRLADTDTQYF. The CDR3 nucleotides read TGCAGTGCTAGGAGACTAGCGGATACAGATACGCAGTATTTT.

The chain combines TRBV6-2 or TRBV6-3 with TRBJ2-3; perhaps TRBD2 as D (6 bases). Trimming removed 3 bases at V and 2 bases at J, with 12 bases between. There are 15 residues in the CDR3. Per germline, CDR1 MNHEY and CDR2 SVGEGT. The CDR3 DNA reads as TGTGCCAGCAGTTATAACGGGAGCCCCACAGATACGCAGTATTTT. Its protein is CASSYNGSPTDTQYF.

The rearrangement uses TRBV29-1 and TRBJ2-1; 7 positions match TRBD2. The junction had 7 bases not matched to a gene; V was cut back by 4 bases and J by 7 bases. The CDR3 is 13 residues long. Germline loops: CDR1 SQVTM, CDR2 ANQGSEA. CDR3 sequence: CSVVRGVRNEQFF. CDR3 bases: TGCAGCGTTGTTCGGGGGGTTAGGAATGAGCAGTTCTTC.

The chain recombines TRBV12-3 or TRBV12-4 with TRBJ2-3; the D is unclear. Trimming cost V 4 bases and J 4 bases, with 9 bases left between them. The CDR3 has 13 amino acids. CDR3 coding DNA: TGTGCCAGCAGTTCGTATACCGCAGATACGCAGTATTTT. This encodes CASSSYTADTQYF.

The sample holds many counts of this clonotype. The chain uses TRBV10-3 and TRBJ2-7; D not certain. V was trimmed by 8 bases and J by 3 bases, leaving 14 bases between them. Germline lookup yields CDR1 ENHRY and CDR2 SYGVKD. This CDR3 contains 13 residues. The CDR3 region has the DNA TGTGCCATCGGTGGAACCAGTAACTACGAGCAGTACTTC. Amino acids: CAIGGTSNYEQYF.

This clonotype has only a few counts. The chain is built from TRBV4-3 and TRBJ2-7; maybe TRBD2 (6 bases). V was shortened by 2 bases and J by 7 bases, with 12 bases between the two germline ends. The CDR3 spans 13 residues. Germline CDR1 reads LGHNA; CDR2 reads YSLEER. The CDR3 coding sequence is TGCGCCAGCAGCCAATCGGGAGCGAGGGAGCAGTACTTC. This sequence encodes CASSQSGAREQYF.

This clonotype came up many times. This chain uses TRBV5-1 with TRBJ2-7, with 11 bases that match TRBD2. The germline CDR1 and CDR2 sequences are SGHRS and YFSETQ. The CDR3 totals 15 residues. V trimming: 4 bases; J trimming: 1 base; junction bases outside the gene matches: 4. CDR3 in DNA: TGCGCCAGCAGCCTACTAGCGGGAGCGTCCTACGAGCAGTACTTC. It specifies CASSLLAGASYEQYF.

The rearrangement joins TRBV6-5 to TRBJ2-1; D gene unclear. CDR1 and CDR2 (germline): MNHEY, SVGAGI. The CDR3 is 16 residues long. V shed 1 base and J shed 4 bases, with 14 bases lying between them. Here the CDR3 DNA reads TGTGCCAGCAGTTACTTGGCGGAACAACTTTACAATGAGCAGTTCTTC. Its translation: CASSYLAEQLYNEQFF.

The genes are TRBV5-1 and TRBJ1-2, with D unresolved. The germline V and J ends were trimmed by 4 bases and 8 bases, with 15 bases remaining between them. Germline V gene data show CDR1 as SGHRS and CDR2 as YFSETQ. The CDR3 has 13 amino acids. The CDR3 sequence is CASSPDGRAGYTF. For the CDR3, the DNA is TGCGCCAGCAGCCCGGATGGGCGGGCGGGCTACACCTTC.

This clonotype came up many times. This chain uses TRBV28 with TRBJ1-6, with D possibly TRBD1 on 5 matching bases. Deletions cut 5 bases from V and 18 bases from J, with 26 bases between. This CDR3 spans 15 amino acids. CDR1 MDHEN and CDR2 SYDVKM come from the germline V gene. CDR3 nucleotide sequence: TGTGCCAGCAGTAATCCCCCAGGGTTCTACGAACGGTACCACTTT. Amino acids: CASSNPPGFYERYHF.

This clonotype was picked up many times. This chain connects TRBV4-2 to TRBJ2-1; 11 nucleotides agree with TRBD2. The CDR3 totals 16 residues. The junction had 5 bases not matched to a gene; V was cut back by 4 bases and J by 3 bases. Germline values: CDR1 LGHNA, CDR2 YNFKEQ. CDR3 protein: CASSPRGTSGYNEQFF. The CDR3 nucleotides read TGTGCCAGCAGCCCACGCGGGACTAGCGGCTACAATGAGCAGTTCTTC.

This clonotype was recorded a few times. J is TRBJ1-3 and V is TRBV20-1; a weak D match, TRBD1 (6 bases). Germline V gene lookup returns CDR1 DFQATT and CDR2 SNEGSKA (reference sequence). The CDR3 spans 15 residues. V was cut by 4 bases and J by 2 bases, with 15 bases left in between. Here the CDR3 DNA reads TGCAGTGCTAACAGAGGGGGTTCTCCTGGAAACACCATATATTTT. It translates to CSANRGGSPGNTIYF.

This clonotype was counted ten times or more. This sequence joins TRBV20-1 and TRBJ2-3; D possibly corresponds to TRBD1 (5 bases). Trimming removed 1 base at V and 2 bases at J, with 7 bases between. Germline-derived CDR1 and CDR2 are DFQATT and SNEGSKA (reference sequence). The CDR3 consists of 13 residues. CDR3 in DNA: TGCAGTGCTAGAGGCAGGGCCACAGATACGCAGTATTTT. Amino acids: CSARGRATDTQYF.

This clonotype was counted only a few times. The genes are TRBV5-1 and TRBJ1-2; D remains unclear. Germline lookup yields CDR1 SGHRS and CDR2 YFSETQ. This CDR3 has 12 residues. With 1 base removed from V and 0 bases from J, the gap between germline ends came to 1 base. CDR3 bases: TGCGCCAGCAGCTTGTCTAACTATGGCTACACCTTC. Encoded protein: CASSLSNYGYTF.

The chain is built from TRBV4-3 and TRBJ2-5, with TRBD1 identical over 9 bases. Per germline, CDR1 LGHNA and CDR2 YSLEER. The V and J ends lost 1 base and 0 bases, in that order; junction bases with no gene match: 0. CDR3 length: 15 amino acids. CDR3 sequence (DNA): TGCGCCAGCAGCCAAGGGGACAGGGACCAAGAGACCCAGTACTTC. Translated: CASSQGDRDQETQYF.

This clonotype occurred a few times. This chain joins TRBV7-9 and TRBJ2-2, with D hard to call. In germline, CDR1 is SEHNR, CDR2 FQNEAQ (reference sequence). The CDR3 sequence is 15 residues long. V was shortened by 1 base and J by 7 bases, with 13 bases between the two germline ends. The CDR3 reads CASSLGLLPGGELFF. In nucleotides, the CDR3 is TGTGCCAGCAGCTTAGGACTCCTACCCGGCGGGGAGCTGTTTTTT. The full variable domain, in which reference TRBV7-9 and TRBJ2-2 provide the parts outside the CDR3, is DTGVSQNPRHKITKRGQNVTFRCDPISEHNRLYWYRQTLGQGPEFLTYFQNEAQLEKSRLLSDRFSAERPKGSFSTLEIQRTEQGDSAMYLCASSLGLLPGGELFFGEGSRLTVL.

In its sample, this clonotype was seen many times. The V gene is TRBV6-1, the J gene TRBJ2-7, with D possibly being TRBD1 or TRBD2 (6 bases each). The CDR3 sequence is 15 residues long. Germline CDR1 reads MNHNS; CDR2 reads SASEGT. V was cut by 1 base and J by 4 bases, with 14 bases left in between. Here the CDR3 DNA reads TGTGCCAGCAGTGAAGGAGGCAGGGGAGGATACGAGCAGTACTTC. Its protein is CASSEGGRGGYEQYF.

Ten or more counts support this clonotype. The CDR3 DNA reads TGCAGTGCTTTCCGGACAGGGGCCTACAATGAGCAGTTCTTC. Translating gives CSAFRTGAYNEQFF. The V and J genes are TRBV20-1 and TRBJ2-1, with 9 bases lining up with TRBD1. V was pared by 5 bases and J by 2 bases, with 4 bases of the junction left unmatched. This CDR3 comprises 14 residues. Germline CDR1 and CDR2: DFQATT and SNEGSKA (reference sequence).

V is TRBV12-3 or TRBV12-4 and J is TRBJ1-5; TRBD1 might be the D (6 bases). V lost 5 bases and J 4 bases, leaving 12 bases between the germline ends. The CDR3 loop spans 14 amino acids. The CDR3 loop reads CASSGGGPNQPQHF. CDR3 sequence (DNA): TGTGCCAGCAGTGGAGGGGGTCCTAATCAGCCCCAGCATTTT.